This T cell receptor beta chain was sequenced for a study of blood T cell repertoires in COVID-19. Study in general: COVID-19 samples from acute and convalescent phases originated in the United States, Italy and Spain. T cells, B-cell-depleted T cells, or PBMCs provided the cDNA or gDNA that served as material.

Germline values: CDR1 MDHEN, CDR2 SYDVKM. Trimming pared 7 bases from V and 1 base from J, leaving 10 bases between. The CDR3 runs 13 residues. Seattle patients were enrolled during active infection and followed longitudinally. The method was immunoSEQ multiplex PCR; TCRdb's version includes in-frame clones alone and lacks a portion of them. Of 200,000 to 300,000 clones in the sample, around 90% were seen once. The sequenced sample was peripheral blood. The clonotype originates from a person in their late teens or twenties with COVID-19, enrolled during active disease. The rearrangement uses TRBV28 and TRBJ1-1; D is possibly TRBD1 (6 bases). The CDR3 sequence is CASIDRPNTEAFF. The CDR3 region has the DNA TGTGCCAGCATTGACAGGCCGAACACTGAAGCTTTCTTT.